This entry lists 24 T cell receptor beta chains sequenced from one sample in a study of cytomegalovirus exposure and HLA in healthy donors. In the PCR, 60 Vbeta and 13 Jbeta primers were used. The table came from immunoSEQ multiplex PCR; TCRdb's copy has only in-frame clones and leaves some out. The sample holds 130,000 or so clones; roughly 80% are singletons and the top ten take about 6%. The sample consisted of PBMCs. The source of these receptors is a woman aged 40 to 55 in good health and CMV-seronegative.

This clone was recorded once. V is TRBV27 and J is TRBJ1-5, with TRBD1 matching 7 bases. There are 16 residues in the CDR3. V shed 5 bases, J shed 0 bases, and the junction held 7 bases outside the gene matches. Germline CDR1 MNHEY, CDR2 SMNVEV (reference sequence). CDR3 coding DNA: TGTGCCAGCAGTAGACTGGGACAGCATAGCAATCAGCCCCAGCATTTT. Its translation: CASSRLGQHSNQPQHF.

J is TRBJ2-7 and V is TRBV25-1; 8 bases fit TRBD2. This CDR3 contains 15 residues. Germline V gene lookup returns CDR1 MGHDK and CDR2 SYGVNS. V lost 6 bases to trimming and J lost 1 base; unmatched junction nucleotides: 8. CDR3 sequence: CASRGSGGLSYEQYF. CDR3 in DNA: TGTGCCAGCAGGGGAAGCGGGGGACTTTCCTACGAGCAGTACTTC.

This chain links TRBV7-2 with TRBJ2-5; 9 bases line up with TRBD2. The CDR3 spans 14 residues. Germline loops: CDR1 SGHTA, CDR2 FQGNSA. J gave up 3 bases and V 3 bases, and 2 bases lay outside the gene matches. The CDR3 DNA is TGTGCCAGCAGCTTCGGACTAGCGAAAGAGACCCAGTACTTC. This encodes CASSFGLAKETQYF.

V gene TRBV7-2 combines with J gene TRBJ2-5, with 10 bases aligning to TRBD1. TRBJ2-7 matches the DNA end more closely, so the J call is doubtful. Germline loops: CDR1 SGHTA, CDR2 FQGNSA. There are 16 residues in the CDR3. This chain's CDR3 is CASSSASGTGVYEQYF. CDR3 sequence (DNA): TGTGCCAGCAGCTCTGCGTCCGGGACAGGGGTGTACGAGCAGTACTTC.

CDR3 residues: CASSLSGGHTGELFF. In DNA form, the CDR3 reads TGTGCCAGCAGTTTATCGGGGGGACACACCGGGGAGCTGTTTTTT. The chain has TRBV28 and TRBJ2-2, with 7 bases matching TRBD2. The CDR3 sequence is 15 residues long. Looked up from germline, CDR1 is MDHEN and CDR2 is SYDVKM. After removal of 1 base from V and 3 bases from J, the junction contained 2 bases not matched to a gene.

This sequence joins TRBV18 and TRBJ2-1, with D possibly TRBD1 on 5 matching bases. The CDR3 consists of 15 residues. The V gene lost 2 bases and the J gene lost 3 bases, with 11 bases spanning the gap. Germline CDR1 reads KGHSH; CDR2 reads LQKENI. CDR3 region: CASSPERGHYNEQFF. Written as DNA, the CDR3 is TGTGCCAGCTCACCAGAAAGGGGCCACTACAATGAGCAGTTCTTC.

The chain joins TRBV7-2 to TRBJ2-5, with 7 bases fitting TRBD1. CDR1 and CDR2 from the germline V gene are SGHTA and FQGNSA. Trimming at V came to 5 bases and at J to 2 bases, leaving 11 bases not matched to a gene. The CDR3 has 16 residues. The CDR3 DNA sequence: TGTGCCAGCAGCCCAAACAGGGGTGGGGCACAAGAGACCCAGTACTTC. It encodes CASSPNRGGAQETQYF.

In the case of this clone: One end of the junction is discordant with germline, which a read error may explain. The chain is built from TRBV6-1 and TRBJ2-2; 8 positions agree with TRBD1. Germline-derived CDR1 and CDR2 are MNHNS and SASEGT. This CDR3 is built from 15 residues. The CDR3 coding sequence is TGTGCCAGCAGTGCCCAGGGGGCGGCTCCCGGGGAGCTGTCTTTT. This translates into CASSAQGAAPGELSF.

The chain employs TRBV28 and TRBJ2-5; possibly TRBD1 for D (5 bases). The CDR3 runs to 11 residues. CDR1 and CDR2 (germline): MDHEN, SYDVKM. Trimming cost V 4 bases and J 9 bases, with 9 bases left between them. For the CDR3, the DNA is TGTGCCAGCAGTTCCCCCAGGGCCCAGTACTTC. Protein sequence: CASSSPRAQYF.

This clone was seen more than once but under ten times. This sequence joins TRBV21-1 and TRBJ2-7; the table names TRBD2, a call not compared with the DNA. TRBV21-1 is listed as a pseudogene. This CDR3 has 18 residues. In nucleotides, the CDR3 is TGTGCCAGCAGCCCCCTGACTAGCGGAGGTACGTTTTCCTACGAGCAGTACTTC. Translation: CASSPLTSGGTFSYEQYF.

Of note for this clone: The junction departs from germline at one end; a sequencing error may be responsible. The chain employs TRBV28 and TRBJ2-4; D may be TRBD1 (6 bases). The CDR3 has 16 amino acids. The germline V gene has CDR1 MDHEN and CDR2 SYDVKM. In nucleotides, the CDR3 is TGTGCCAGCAGCTACGTGCCCAGGGGAGACAAAAACAGTCAGTACTTC. It yields the protein CASSYVPRGDKNSQYF.

A remark on this clone: Other DNA sequences within the sample encode an identical CDR3. The CDR3 DNA reads as TGTGCCAGCAGTGAATCCGGGTCTTCTGGAAACACCATATATTTT. This encodes CASSESGSSGNTIYF. This chain connects TRBV25-1 to TRBJ1-3; D is unclear. CDR1 is MGHDK, CDR2 SYGVNS, per germline. V gave up 1 base and J gave up 1 base, with 8 bases separating them. CDR3 length equals 15 residues.

This sequence joins TRBV28 and TRBJ1-4; the D gene is possibly TRBD1 (6 bases). Germline CDR1 reads MDHEN; CDR2 reads SYDVKM. Between the trimmed V and J ends, which lost 3 bases and 0 bases, there was a span of 17 bases. This CDR3 comprises 18 residues. The CDR3, as DNA: TGTGCCAGCAGTTTCCCGTCGACAGGATCCGCAACTAATGAAAAACTGTTTTTT. This codes for CASSFPSTGSATNEKLFF.

This clone was observed a few times. This rearrangement joins TRBV7-9 to TRBJ2-3; 10 bases align to TRBD2. The CDR3 extends over 17 amino acids. Germline CDR1 is SEHNR and CDR2 is FQNEAQ (reference sequence). Trimming cost V 4 bases and J 11 bases; bases outside gene matches: 18. CDR3 nucleotides: TGTGCCAGCAGCTCAAGCGGGAGGGGGACCGATTTTCTGGTGCAGTATTTT. Translation gives CASSSSGRGTDFLVQYF.

J is TRBJ2-1 and V is TRBV18; D remains unclear. Deletions cut 6 bases from V and 0 bases from J, with 9 bases between. Germline V gives CDR1 KGHSH, CDR2 LQKENI. The CDR3 sequence is 14 residues long. CDR3 sequence reads: CASSSASSYNEQFF. The CDR3 region has the DNA TGTGCCAGCTCTTCCGCGAGCTCCTACAATGAGCAGTTCTTC.

The chain joins TRBV4-2 to TRBJ2-1; 7 bases match TRBD2. The ends lost 5 bases at V and 8 bases at J; junction bases unmatched: 27. Germline assignment: CDR1 LGHNA and CDR2 YNFKEQ. The CDR3 is 20 amino acids. CDR3 sequence reads: CASSSPAGEPLLAGSDEQFF. In nucleotides, the CDR3 is TGTGCCAGCAGCTCTCCCGCGGGGGAGCCCCTTCTGGCGGGGTCAGATGAGCAGTTCTTC.

V usage is TRBV6-5 and J usage is TRBJ2-5; 7 bases align to TRBD1. CDR1 MNHEY and CDR2 SVGAGI come from the germline V gene. The CDR3 consists of 15 residues. V lost 2 bases to trimming and J lost 4 bases; unmatched junction nucleotides: 7. This CDR3 reads CASSYKDRMSETQYF. The CDR3 DNA follows: TGTGCCAGCAGTTACAAGGACAGGATGTCAGAGACCCAGTACTTC.

This clone was counted between two and nine times. This sequence joins TRBV7-8 and TRBJ2-7; 10 positions agree with TRBD1. CDR3 length: 15 amino acids. V shed 2 bases and J 3 bases; nucleotides not matched to a gene: 4. The germline gives CDR1 SGHVS, CDR2 FQNEAQ. The CDR3 nucleotides read TGTGCCAGCAGCTTATCAGGGACAGGGGTCTACGAGCAGTACTTC. Translated, it gives CASSLSGTGVYEQYF.

The chain links TRBV28 to TRBJ2-3; 10 nucleotides agree with TRBD2. V lost 4 bases, J lost 5 bases, and 12 bases stayed unmatched. The germline V gene encodes CDR1 MDHEN and CDR2 SYDVKM. CDR3 length: 17 amino acids. CDR3 bases: TGTGCCAGCAGTTGGGACCGGAGCGGGAGGGCGAGAGATACGCAGTATTTT. Translated, it gives CASSWDRSGRARDTQYF.

V and J are TRBV21-1 and TRBJ2-4; the D call of TRBD2 is as the table states it, not checked on the DNA. TRBV21-1 is annotated as a pseudogene. CDR3 length equals 17 residues. The CDR3 here is CAGYYSFLAMAKNIQYF. The DNA for the CDR3 is TGTGCCGGATACTATAGCTTTTTAGCTATGGCCAAAAACATTCAGTACTTC.

The chain's CDR3 is CASSSRDRGPEAFF. CDR3 bases: TGTGCCAGCAGCTCCCGGGACAGGGGCCCTGAAGCTTTCTTT. The genes are TRBV5-6 and TRBJ1-1; TRBD1 matches at 10 bases. The trim removed 3 bases at V and 6 bases at J, leaving 5 bases unmatched. The V gene's germline CDR1 is SGHDT and CDR2 YYEEEE. CDR3 length: 14 residues.

The rearrangement uses TRBV29-1 and TRBJ2-6; D possibly corresponds to TRBD2 (6 bases). V shed 5 bases and J shed 0 bases, with 11 bases lying between them. Looked up from germline, CDR1 is SQVTM and CDR2 is ANQGSEA. This CDR3 comprises 15 residues. The CDR3 sequence: CSVSRESSGANVLTF. CDR3 nucleotide sequence: TGCAGCGTTTCTCGGGAGAGCTCTGGGGCCAACGTCCTGACTTTC. The whole variable domain, filled in from reference TRBV29-1 and TRBJ2-6, reads SAVISQKPSRDICQRGTSLTIQCQVDSQVTMMFWYRQQPGQSLTLIATANQGSEATYESGFVIDKFPISRPNLTFSTLTVSNMSPEDSSIYLCSVSRESSGANVLTFGAGSRLTVL.

This chain connects TRBV18 to TRBJ2-7, with 9 bases aligning to TRBD1. The junction had 9 bases not matched to a gene; V was cut back by 5 bases and J by 4 bases. Germline loops: CDR1 KGHSH, CDR2 LQKENI. This CDR3 has 15 residues. The chain's CDR3 is CASSSSGQGGYEQYF. The CDR3 DNA is TGTGCCAGCTCATCTTCGGGACAGGGAGGGTACGAGCAGTACTTC.

The chain uses TRBV28 and TRBJ2-3; TRBD2 aligns across 7 bases. The CDR3 contains 16 residues. Germline V gene lookup returns CDR1 MDHEN and CDR2 SYDVKM. The trim removed 6 bases at V and 3 bases at J, leaving 12 bases unmatched. CDR3 sequence: CASSHRGVLGTDTQYF. Here the CDR3 DNA reads TGTGCCAGCAGCCACCGGGGGGTATTAGGGACAGATACGCAGTATTTT.